The present T cell receptor beta chain was sequenced within a study of blood T cell repertoires in COVID-19. How the authors handled the data: The assay estimated nucleated cells by amplifying reference gene primers. Method: immunoSEQ multiplex PCR; TCRdb's copy keeps in-frame clones and lacks some. V, J and clone size are taken as reported in that table, and D and trimming were inferred from the DNA itself. The data contain tens of thousands of clones, 88% of them singletons. J was trimmed by 3 bases and V by 4 bases; bases with no gene match: 4. The CDR3 length is 14 residues. Per the germline V gene, CDR1 is LGHDT and CDR2 is YNNKEL (reference sequence). The sample holds one count of this clone.

The chain joins TRBV3-1 (or the pseudogene TRBV3-2) to TRBJ1-1, with TRBD1 matching over 8 bases. The TCR comes from a human donor in a cohort sampled during active COVID-19. The material sequenced was peripheral blood. CDR3 coding DNA: TGTGCCAGCAGCCGGACAGGGAAGGACACTGAAGCTTTCTTT. Translation: CASSRTGKDTEAFF.